This entry concerns a single TCR beta chain. The source of the sample is a study of T-cell reconstitution after alpha-beta-depleted transplantation in children. Construction of the TCRbeta library involved unique molecular identifiers. In TCRdb, the PCR reads were re-called with MiXCR into one record per CDR3 protein. The data contain a few hundred thousand distinct CDR3 sequences, about 16% of them singletons. CDR3 size: 13 residues. Germline lookup yields CDR1 LNHNV and CDR2 YYDKDF (reference sequence). V shed 8 bases and J 5 bases; nucleotides not matched to a gene: 5. This receptor was taken from a boy less than two years old who had a stem cell transplant for Wiskott-Aldrich syndrome, so the T cells may come from the graft donor. This chain joins TRBV15 and TRBJ2-3; TRBD1 aligns across 9 bases. The material sequenced was PBMCs, mostly from graft donor cells, taken 360 days after TCRalphabeta/CD19-depleted stem cell transplant. The CDR3 sequence is CATRQGGLDTQYF. The CDR3 coding sequence is TGTGCCACCCGACAGGGGGGGTTAGATACGCAGTATTTT.